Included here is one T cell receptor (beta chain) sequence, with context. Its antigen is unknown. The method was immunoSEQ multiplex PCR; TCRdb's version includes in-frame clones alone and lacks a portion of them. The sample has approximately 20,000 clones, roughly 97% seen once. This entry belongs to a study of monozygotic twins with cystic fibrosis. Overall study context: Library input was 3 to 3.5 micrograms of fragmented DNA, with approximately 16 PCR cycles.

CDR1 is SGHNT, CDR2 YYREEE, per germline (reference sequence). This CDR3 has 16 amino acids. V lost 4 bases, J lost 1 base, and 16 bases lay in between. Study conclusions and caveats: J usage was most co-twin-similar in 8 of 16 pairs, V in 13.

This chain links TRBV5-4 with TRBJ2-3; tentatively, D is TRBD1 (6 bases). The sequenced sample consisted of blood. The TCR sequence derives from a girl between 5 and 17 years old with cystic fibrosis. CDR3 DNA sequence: TGTGCCAGCAGCCCTGGACAGAGAACACGCACAGATACGCAGTATTTT. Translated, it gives CASSPGQRTRTDTQYF.